The sequence of this TCR beta chain was determined in a study of RUNX1 and TCR beta rearrangement in T-cell leukemia (dated by TCRdb to between 2020 and 2021). Background on the whole study: The comparison of TCR beta rearrangements and CDR3 junctions set roughly 14 T-ALLs carrying mono-allelic acquired RUNX1 mutations against roughly ten T-ALLs that were RUNX1 wildtype. In the mutated group, every RUNX1 mutation was heterozygous, with roughly ten located in the Runt homology domain and a few in the transactivation domain. The RUNX1 wildtype T-ALLs were matched on an immature maturation arrest stage, which was defined as the absence of cytoplasmic or surface TCR beta protein. RUNX1 wildtype T-ALLs were chosen to carry at least incomplete clonal TCR beta rearrangements so that D1 versus D2 segment comparison could be performed. The RUNX1-mutated T-ALLs covered a wider range of maturation arrest stages, including cases that were arrested before TCR beta rearrangement began. Human T-ALL TCR beta rearrangements were analyzed to compare with results from a Runx1 knockout mouse model. An earlier study had already determined the RUNX1 mutation status of the T-ALL cases. The multicentric trials were GRAALL-2003 and GRAALL-2005. After EuroClonality multiplex PCR on genomic DNA, Genescan analysis was used to assess TCR rearrangements. Overall study results and their limits: Clonal TCR beta rearrangements were carried by fewer RUNX1-mutated T-ALLs (about 62%) than has been reported for T-ALL generally (over 75%). RUNX1-mutated and wildtype T-ALLs showed similar TCR beta J1 cluster usage, with no significant difference. Among T-ALL clonal rearrangements, TCR beta D1 segment usage was approximately 80% in the RUNX1-mutated group and roughly 60% in the wildtype group, a difference that was not significant. Because too few clonal rearrangements were available, TCR beta CDR3 length and D segment truncation in T-ALLs could not be evaluated.

For oncotyping and quantification of minimal residual disease, T-ALL samples were taken at diagnosis from children and adults treated according to protocol. Library preparation used PCR. This sample was sequenced with an Illumina MiSeq. Characterization of TCR beta DJ and VDJ rearrangements was performed by next generation amplicon sequencing. In the paper's pipeline: Clonal TCR beta rearrangements were identified by analyzing amplicon sequencing data with the Vidjil software. TCR beta rearrangement characteristics were compared between RUNX1-mutated and wildtype groups using two-tailed Fisher exact tests. TCRdb reanalyzed the raw reads on its own, using fastp at Q25 for trimming and MiXCR for clone calling, and kept in-frame beta chains. Each CDR3 protein appears once, grouped with its most common genes and DNA. The V and J calls and clone size come from TCRdb's table, not from the authors' own analysis. For this sample there are about 240 distinct CDR3 sequences; about 35% appear just once. Clones ranked in the top ten supply approximately 50% of the sample.

Trimming costs V 2 bases and J 7 bases, and their ends lie 15 bases apart. The cysteine opens and the phenylalanine closes a CDR3 of 15 amino acids. Only the CDR3 DNA is retained, 45 bases long and in frame from the first base. CDR1 and CDR2 were assigned from the germline V gene as MDHEN and SYDVKM. Comment on this clonotype: There is no known antigen for this receptor. Qualities for individual bases were not recorded, and no much larger clone is one base off.

The chain uses TRBV28 and TRBJ2-1, and perhaps TRBD1 as D gene, on 6 matching bases. Sequencing was performed on blood. The receptor's source is a male donor with T-cell acute lymphoblastic leukemia. The base sequence is TGTGCCAGCAGTTTACCCGGACAGAAGAAGAATGAGCAGTTCTTC. This yields the protein CASSLPGQKKNEQFF.